This T cell receptor (beta chain) was sequenced in a study of regulatory T cells in long-lasting Graves disease. Study conclusions and caveats: Among the persistent patients, some 2,900 public clonotypes were shared, more than the 850 to 1,000 shared among new patients.

Both iRepertoire HTBI primers and Arm-PCR of CDR3 regions were used to build the TCR beta libraries. In the source study's methods: Across the samples, identification revealed roughly 56 TRBV and some 14 TRBJ segments. TCRdb processed the multiplex PCR reads anew with MiXCR; each CDR3 protein has one entry. TCRdb's processing, not the study's, gives the V and J calls here. The table records 400,000 to 550,000 distinct CDR3 sequences, over 15% of them present only once. The CDR3 runs 13 residues. CDR1 is SGHAT and CDR2 is FQNNGV in the germline V gene. The germline V and J ends were trimmed by 5 bases and 1 base, with 8 bases remaining between them. The time point was: newly diagnosed GD, antithyroid drugs for less than 3 months. PBMCs were the source of the RNA used for TCR sequencing. This clonotype was counted at least ten times. Its antigen is still unknown. Another study also made use of these data, one on T cells in Graves' hyperthyroidism and ophthalmopathy. From that study: Patients counted as stable if ophthalmopathy did not develop within 18 months.

Sequenced material: peripheral blood mononuclear cells (PBMCs), taken at new diagnosis, from a patient treated with antithyroid drugs. This sequence originates from a woman in her twenties or thirties with Graves disease. The V call is TRBV11-2, the J call TRBJ1-1; D is unclear. The CDR3 sequence is CASSHRENTEAFF. The CDR3 DNA sequence: TGTGCCAGCAGCCATCGGGAGAACACTGAAGCTTTCTTT.